This T cell receptor beta chain appears in the sequencing data of a study of cytomegalovirus exposure and HLA in healthy donors (dated by TCRdb to the late 2010s). In terms of the full investigation: An earlier analysis of about 560 of the donors reported 250 to 300 Gb of sequence data and 95 million to 120 million unique TCR beta sequences obtained from around 180 million T cells. HLA typing included class I and class II loci at four-digit resolution. Donor age, sex, ethnicity and CMV serostatus were compiled alongside the repertoire data. On average, around 240,000 unique TCR beta nucleotide sequences were sequenced per donor among 398 genotyped donors of the cohort, with roughly 19% of those sequences being non-productive. In addition to the first cohort of hundreds of subjects, a separate validation cohort of 120 different subjects was used. An early release covering 550 to 700 HLA-typed donors comprised 250 to 350 gigabases of sequencing data and around 80 million unique TCR sequences. Every discovery cohort repertoire had been produced on one sequencing platform. In a later genetic analysis, genome-wide SNP genotypes for about three fifths of the 666 donors were used, and that subset was treated as a discovery cohort. The study aimed to test whether signatures of past pathogen exposure could be identified by cataloging public T cell receptors. Of the 398 genotyped donors, roughly 80% fell in the genetic ancestry cluster associated with self-reported Caucasian donors. Because of strong linkage in the cohort, four to six DR-DQ haplotypes were treated as single units for association and clustering. An earlier analysis of about 620 of the donors applied high-throughput TCR beta sequencing to assess whether each TCR beta V gene segment acted as functional or pseudogenic. High-throughput TCR immunosequencing, statistical association of individual TCRs with disease status, and machine learning were combined to predict cytomegalovirus infection status. A later analysis re-examined previously published TCR beta repertoires from about 700 donors and added high-resolution HLA genotyping to investigate patterns of TCR occurrence. Rather than drawing on any new phenotypic data, the later analysis identified candidate immune exposures from TCR beta sequences and the way those sequences occurred across donors. Typing coverage varied by locus: about 629-640 donors for A, B, C, DRB1 and DQB1; more than 500 for DQA1; around 610 for DPA1; 400 to 480 for DPB1. The study used immunosequencing to profile the T cell repertoires of approximately 650 subjects and linked those repertoires to cytomegalovirus serostatus. The paper's findings and limits, for the study overall: Only TCR beta chains were sequenced in this cohort, and the absence of alpha or paired-chain data limited detectable features. The only immune exposure information available for the cohort was CMV serostatus. Because HLA typing was missing for some donors at each locus, association tests included only the typed subset. A further reported finding was that TCR beta sequences accurately predicted the HLA-A and HLA-B alleles for most subjects in the first cohort. Over 15 rarely observed V segments, including chromosome 9 orphons, were excluded from the earlier analysis of almost 600 of the donors because counts were too low. Assigning TCR associations to individual alleles was difficult when HLA alleles, especially DR and DQ, strongly co-occurred. In an earlier analysis of some 540 of the donors, most TCR beta V segments appeared in productive rearrangements about 90% or about 30% of the time, broadly matching IMGT annotations. A later analysis found that HLA-associated TCR beta chains were more clonally expanded and had lower generation probabilities than equally common non-associated chains. An association between a missense DCLRE1C variant and V-gene and J-gene trimming of TCR beta chains was found in a later genetic analysis and replicated in an independent cohort. In a later analysis, several top co-occurrence clusters were reported to appear linked to parvovirus B19, influenza, CMV and Epstein-Barr virus. According to the authors, the approach could potentially be generalized to other disease states and immunological phenotypes. In vitro tests confirmed that a few of the cytomegalovirus-associated TCR beta chains recognize cytomegalovirus antigens. A group of highly shared sequence variants was considered likely to be a technical artifact of the sequencing pipeline. Because the 87-base-pair reads could not distinguish some IMGT-functional V segments, including TRBV6-2 and TRBV6-3, those segments were excluded. Most CMV-associated TCR beta chains appeared to be HLA-restricted in a later analysis, and the HLA associations seemed to be driven largely by CMV exposure. Cytomegalovirus status was reported to be diagnosed by the classifier with high specificity and sensitivity in both the original and validation cohorts. Presence/absence analyses assumed roughly uniform sequencing depth across donors, an assumption that may not hold. In the study, approximately 160 TCR beta chains were listed as associated with cytomegalovirus. In a later analysis, TCR association rates were found to vary across HLA loci, with the most associated TCRs seen for DRB1 alleles and the fewest for HLA-C alleles. While some public TCRs were present in many individuals, most TCR sequences turned up only very rarely across donors. According to a later genetic analysis, donors in an Asian-associated ancestry cluster had fewer N-insertions in productive TCRs than the roughly 700-donor mean. Specific HLA alleles were associated with 15,000 to 20,000 TCR beta sequences at a false discovery rate of 0.05 in a later analysis. Linkage disequilibrium might explain the correlated functional status among segregating V segments, but an unknown experimental factor could not be excluded.

The library relied on the immunoSEQ multiplex PCR assay. For the multiplex PCR, a mixture combining 60 forward primers for TCR Vbeta segments and 13 reverse primers for TCR Jbeta segments was used. The CDR3 region of rearranged TCR beta genes was amplified from genomic DNA by a multiplex PCR assay. The Illumina HiSeq System was used to sequence the amplified TCR beta libraries as 87-base-pair reads. Under the source paper's analysis protocol: In a later analysis, tens of millions of unique TCR beta chains were counted across the 690 or so repertoires, and about 10 million of these chains were shared by at least two donors. Raw reads were error-corrected and collapsed into unique sequences by a nearest-neighbor algorithm in which closely related sequences were merged to remove PCR and sequencing errors. V, D and J gene segments were assigned by aligning CDR3 sequences to IMGT reference sequences. Each retained sequence needed at least a six-nucleotide match to both a V gene segment and a J gene segment. A rearrangement counted as productive if the CDR3 had no stop codons and remained in frame with V and J, and every other rearrangement counted as non-productive. CDR3 was defined according to IMGT convention as the region running from the second conserved V-encoded cysteine to the conserved J-encoded phenylalanine. In an earlier analysis of 587 of the donors, sequences lacking an unambiguous match to a single V gene segment were excluded. An earlier analysis of approximately 590 of the donors called V segments functional above 56.7% productive rearrangements and segregating when the between-donor standard deviation exceeded 5%. A statistical classification framework was developed to diagnose cytomegalovirus status using the catalog of TCR beta chain sequences. In a later analysis, V and J genes were assigned by comparing TCR nucleotide sequences against IMGT/GENE-DB human TR gene sequences. A later analysis assigned CDR3 sequences and most-parsimonious VDJ recombination scenarios with the TCRdist pipeline. In a later analysis, each TCR beta chain was defined by its CDR3 amino acid sequence together with its V-gene family, and reads lacking a unique V-gene family were excluded. In a later analysis, approximately 640 highly shared, low-generation-probability nucleotide sequences were removed to address suspected cross-contamination and a sequencing artifact. In a later analysis, a clonal expansion index was calculated for each public chain from normalized within-repertoire ranks of inferred template counts. A later analysis computed generation probabilities with a VDJ recombination model fitted to out-of-frame rearrangements, and checked the results against IGoR. Hypergeometric tests were used in a later analysis to score TCR-TCR, TCR-HLA and TCR-CMV co-occurrence, with a repertoire-size bias correction applied to the TCR pairs. A later analysis estimated false discovery rates by permuting HLA or CMV assignments 20 times. In a later analysis, co-occurring TCRs were grouped using DBSCAN, with TCRdist sequence similarity added in when clustering inside HLA-allele-positive subsets. Repertoires with fewer than 30,000 or more than 120,000 public chains, plus five repertoires with anomalous nucleotide sharing, were excluded from co-occurrence clustering. TCRdb retrieved this table from immuneACCESS and kept in-frame rearrangements only. Not all clones are present; in checked studies, unresolved V genes account for under half, and no reason is known for the remainder. The DNA was the basis for D and trimming; V, J and clone size are from that table. The sample table records 150,000 or so clones; 70% to 80% of these occur just once. About 15% of the sample belongs to the ten largest clones.

As concerns this clone: The clone's antigen remains unknown. The input lacks base qualities; no much larger clone sits a single base away.

For CDR1 and CDR2, the germline V gene lists SGHRS and YFSETQ. The CDR3 numbers 15 residues from cysteine through phenylalanine. The sequence is cut down to CDR3 DNA, 45 bases in frame from base 1. V gives up 0 bases and J gives up 8 bases, and the segment between their germline ends measures 15 bases. The cohort consisted of 670 or so healthy bone marrow donors. At the time of sampling, all cohort members were nominally healthy, though unrecorded immune exposures were likely present. The donor tested CMV seronegative, placing the donor among the approximately 360 seronegative members of the cohort. A peripheral blood sample was provided by each donor, and peripheral blood mononuclear cells were used for TCR beta sequencing. The Qiagen DNeasy Blood Extraction Kit was used to extract genomic DNA from the blood cell samples.

The clonotype was recovered from a middle-aged woman in good health and CMV-seronegative. Sequencing used PBMCs. The chain is made from TRBV5-1 and TRBJ2-4; TRBD1 is a possible D gene, resting on 5 matching bases. The DNA sequence follows: TGCGCCAGCAGCTTGGAAGGGGCCCCGTCGGACATTCAGTACTTC. The encoded protein is CASSLEGAPSDIQYF. The variable domain in full, with residues beyond the CDR3 obtained from the reference TRBV5-1 and TRBJ2-4 genes, is KAGVTQTPRYLIKTRGQQVTLSCSPISGHRSVSWYQQTPGQGLQFLFEYFSETQRNKGNFPGRFSGRQFSNSRSEMNVSTLELGDSALYLCASSLEGAPSDIQYFGAGTRLSVL.